The following is a TCR beta chain sequence with its context. What it binds is not known. TCRdb re-derived calls from the 5' RACE reads in MiXCR, one entry per CDR3 protein. The sample yields more than 400,000 distinct CDR3 sequences, about 16% seen once. These data originate in a study of identical twins. The CDR3 has 13 amino acids. V lost 3 bases and J lost 3; bases outside the gene matches: 1. Looked up from germline, CDR1 is MNHNS and CDR2 is SASEGT. The study, taken as a whole, reports: The study found weaker excess twin sharing in beta out-of-frame sequences. Compared with models, monozygotic twins showed more out-of-frame TCR alpha sharing.

This sample was shared with a second study, whose subject was yellow fever vaccine responses in identical twins. From that second work: It has been reported that, in twins, the vaccine T cell response seemed partly convergent and partly personalized.

The chain has TRBV6-1 and TRBJ1-1; 7 nucleotides agree with TRBD1. The sequence came from a woman aged 18-29 years in good health. Source material: CD4+ T cells sorted from blood. The CDR3 sequence is CASSDRGDTEAFF. Written as DNA, the CDR3 is TGTGCCAGCAGTGACAGGGGGGACACTGAAGCTTTCTTT.